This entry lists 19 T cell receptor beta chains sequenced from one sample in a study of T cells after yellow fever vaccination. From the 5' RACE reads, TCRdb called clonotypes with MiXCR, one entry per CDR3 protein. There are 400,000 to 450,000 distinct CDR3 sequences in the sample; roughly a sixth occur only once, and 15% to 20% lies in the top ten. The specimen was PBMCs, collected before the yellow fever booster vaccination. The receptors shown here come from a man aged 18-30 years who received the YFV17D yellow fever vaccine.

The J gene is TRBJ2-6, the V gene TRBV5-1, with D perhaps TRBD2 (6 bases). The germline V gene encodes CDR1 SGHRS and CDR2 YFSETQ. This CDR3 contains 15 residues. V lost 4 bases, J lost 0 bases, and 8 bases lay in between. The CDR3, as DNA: TGCGCCAGCAGCCCGGGGGACTCTGGGGCCAACGTCCTGACTTTC. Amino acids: CASSPGDSGANVLTF.

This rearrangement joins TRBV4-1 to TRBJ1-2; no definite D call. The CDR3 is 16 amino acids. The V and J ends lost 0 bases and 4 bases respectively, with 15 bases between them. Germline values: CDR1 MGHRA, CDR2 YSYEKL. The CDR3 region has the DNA TGCGCCAGCAGCCAAGAAGCAGGACTCTTATCCTATGGCTACACCTTC. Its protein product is CASSQEAGLLSYGYTF.

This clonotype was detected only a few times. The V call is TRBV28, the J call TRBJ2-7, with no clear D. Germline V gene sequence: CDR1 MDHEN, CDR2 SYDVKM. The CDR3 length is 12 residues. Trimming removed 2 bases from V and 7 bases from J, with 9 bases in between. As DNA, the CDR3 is TGTGCCAGCAGTTTAGGGTCCTTAGAGCAGTACGTC. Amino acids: CASSLGSLEQYV.

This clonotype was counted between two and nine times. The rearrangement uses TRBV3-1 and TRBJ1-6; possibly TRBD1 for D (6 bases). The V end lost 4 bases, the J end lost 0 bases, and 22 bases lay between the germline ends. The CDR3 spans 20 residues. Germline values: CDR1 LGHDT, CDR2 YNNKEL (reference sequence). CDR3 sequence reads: CASSRQRGGGLSSYNSPLHF. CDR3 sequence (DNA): TGTGCCAGCAGCCGGCAGAGGGGGGGAGGTCTAAGCTCCTATAATTCACCCCTCCACTTT. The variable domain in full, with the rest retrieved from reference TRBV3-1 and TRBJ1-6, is DTAVSQTPKYLVTQMGNDKSIKCEQNLGHDTMYWYKQDSKKFLKIMFSYNNKELIINETVPNRFSPKSPDKAHLNLHINSLELGDSAVYFCASSRQRGGGLSSYNSPLHFGNGTRLTVT.

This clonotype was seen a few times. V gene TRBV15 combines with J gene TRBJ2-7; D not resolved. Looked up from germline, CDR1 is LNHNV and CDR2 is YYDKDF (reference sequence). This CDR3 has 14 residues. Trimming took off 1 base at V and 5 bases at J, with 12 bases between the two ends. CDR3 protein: CATSRALLGDEQYV. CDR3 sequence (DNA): TGTGCCACCAGCAGAGCGCTATTGGGCGACGAGCAGTACGTC.

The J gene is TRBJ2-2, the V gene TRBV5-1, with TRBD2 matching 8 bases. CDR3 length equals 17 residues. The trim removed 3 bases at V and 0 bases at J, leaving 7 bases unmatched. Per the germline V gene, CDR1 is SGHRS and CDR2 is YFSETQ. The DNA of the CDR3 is TGCGCCAGCAGCTCGCGGGGGGCAGGATCGAACACCGGGGAGCTGTTTTTT. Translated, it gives CASSSRGAGSNTGELFF.

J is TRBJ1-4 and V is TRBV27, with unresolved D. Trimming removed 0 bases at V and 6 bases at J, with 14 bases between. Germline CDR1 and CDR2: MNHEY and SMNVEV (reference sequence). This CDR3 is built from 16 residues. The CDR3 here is CASSLSASLGYEKLFF. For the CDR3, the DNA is TGTGCCAGCAGTTTATCAGCCAGTCTGGGATATGAAAAACTGTTTTTT.

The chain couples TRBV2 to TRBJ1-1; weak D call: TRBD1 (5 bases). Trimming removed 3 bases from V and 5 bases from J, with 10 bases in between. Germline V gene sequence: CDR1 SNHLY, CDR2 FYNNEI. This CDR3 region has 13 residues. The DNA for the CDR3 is TGTGCCAGCAGTGAGGGGCTGGCTACTGAAGCTTTCTTT. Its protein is CASSEGLATEAFF.

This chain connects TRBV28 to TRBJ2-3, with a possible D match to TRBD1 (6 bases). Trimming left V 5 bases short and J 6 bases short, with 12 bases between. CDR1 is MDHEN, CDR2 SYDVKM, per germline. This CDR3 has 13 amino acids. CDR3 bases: TGTGCCAGCAGTCCCCGGACAGTTGATACGCAGTATTTT. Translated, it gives CASSPRTVDTQYF.

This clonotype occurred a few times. The CDR3 DNA reads TGTGCCAGCAGCTTAGGGACAGGGGGCATGGGTACTGAAGCTTTCTTT. Encoded protein: CASSLGTGGMGTEAFF. The chain recombines TRBV7-2 with TRBJ1-1; 11 bases map to TRBD1. Germline V lookup: CDR1 SGHTA, CDR2 FQGNSA. Unmatched junction bases numbered 6, after V lost 1 base and J lost 5 bases. The CDR3 runs 16 residues.

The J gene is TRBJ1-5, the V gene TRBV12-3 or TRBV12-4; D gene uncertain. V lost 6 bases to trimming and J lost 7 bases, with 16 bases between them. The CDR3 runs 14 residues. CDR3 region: CASRGIDAGQPQHF. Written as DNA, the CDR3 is TGTGCCAGCAGGGGAATTGACGCGGGCCAGCCCCAGCATTTT.

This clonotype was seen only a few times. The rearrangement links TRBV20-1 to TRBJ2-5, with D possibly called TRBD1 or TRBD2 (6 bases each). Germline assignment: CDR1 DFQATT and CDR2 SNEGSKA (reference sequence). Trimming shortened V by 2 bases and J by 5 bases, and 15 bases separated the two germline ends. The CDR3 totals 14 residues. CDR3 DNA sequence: TGCAGTGCTAGAAGGGGGGAAACTGGTGAGACCCAGTACTTC. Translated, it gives CSARRGETGETQYF.

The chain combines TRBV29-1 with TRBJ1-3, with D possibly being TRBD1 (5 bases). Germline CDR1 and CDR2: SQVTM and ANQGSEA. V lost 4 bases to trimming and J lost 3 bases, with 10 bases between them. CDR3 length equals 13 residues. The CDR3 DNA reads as TGCAGCGTTGCGGGGCGACTTGGAAACACCATATATTTT. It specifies CSVAGRLGNTIYF. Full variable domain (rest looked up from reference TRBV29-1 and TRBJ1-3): SAVISQKPSRDICQRGTSLTIQCQVDSQVTMMFWYRQQPGQSLTLIATANQGSEATYESGFVIDKFPISRPNLTFSTLTVSNMSPEDSSIYLCSVAGRLGNTIYFGEGSWLTVV.

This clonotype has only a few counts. CDR3 bases: TGCAGTGCTAGAGCCGGGGACAGGGTCTCCTACGAGCAGTACTTC. It codes for CSARAGDRVSYEQYF. This chain links TRBV20-1 with TRBJ2-7, with TRBD1 matching 9 bases. V shed 1 base and J 0 bases; nucleotides not matched to a gene: 4. The CDR3 totals 15 residues. CDR1 and CDR2 from the germline V gene are DFQATT and SNEGSKA (reference sequence).

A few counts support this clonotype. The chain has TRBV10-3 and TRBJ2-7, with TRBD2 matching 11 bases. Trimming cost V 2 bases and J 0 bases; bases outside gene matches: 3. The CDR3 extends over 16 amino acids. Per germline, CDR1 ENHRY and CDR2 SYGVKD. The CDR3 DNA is TGTGCCATCAGTGAGGGGACTAGCGGAAGCTCCTACGAGCAGTACTTC. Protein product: CAISEGTSGSSYEQYF.

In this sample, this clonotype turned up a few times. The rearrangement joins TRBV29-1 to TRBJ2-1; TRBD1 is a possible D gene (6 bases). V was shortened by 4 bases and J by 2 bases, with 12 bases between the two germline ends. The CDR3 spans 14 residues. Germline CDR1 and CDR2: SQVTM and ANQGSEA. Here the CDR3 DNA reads TGCAGCGTTGTCCCCAGGGGAGCCTACAATGAGCAGTTCTTC. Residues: CSVVPRGAYNEQFF.

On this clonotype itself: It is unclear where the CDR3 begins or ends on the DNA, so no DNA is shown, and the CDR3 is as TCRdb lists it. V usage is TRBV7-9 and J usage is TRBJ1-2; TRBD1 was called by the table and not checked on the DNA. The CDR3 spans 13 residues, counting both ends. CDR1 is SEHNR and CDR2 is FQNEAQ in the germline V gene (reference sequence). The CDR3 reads CASSFGPGEACTF.

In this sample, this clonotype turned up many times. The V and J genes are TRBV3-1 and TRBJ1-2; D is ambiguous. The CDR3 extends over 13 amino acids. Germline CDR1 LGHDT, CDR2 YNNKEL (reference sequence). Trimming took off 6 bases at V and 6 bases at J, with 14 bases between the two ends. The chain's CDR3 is CASRSPLGHGYTF. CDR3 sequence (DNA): TGTGCCAGCAGGTCGCCTTTGGGCCATGGCTACACCTTC.

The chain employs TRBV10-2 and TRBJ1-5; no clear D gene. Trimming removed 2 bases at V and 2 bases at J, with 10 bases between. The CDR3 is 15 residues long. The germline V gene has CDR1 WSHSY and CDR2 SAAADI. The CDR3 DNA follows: TGCGCCAGCAGTGAGAGCAGCAGCGGCAATCAGCCCCAGCATTTT. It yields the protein CASSESSSGNQPQHF.